The 4 T cell receptor delta chains listed next were all sequenced from one sample in a study of gamma-delta T cells after stem cell transplantation. TCRdb re-called clones from the RT-PCR reads via CATT. This sample has 2,500 to 3,500 delta-chain clones; 1.5% to 2% occur once, and the top ten carry approximately 40%. The sequenced sample was gamma-delta T cells. These receptors were taken from a human donor. It is not recorded whose cells these are; they may come from a transplant donor.

Judged by abundance, this clone is medium-sized. A far larger clone differs by one base, so this is likely a read error. Other DNA sequences in the sample encode the same CDR3. The rearrangement uses TRDV2 and TRDJ1; tentative D call: TRDD3 (5 bases). The CDR3 loop spans 18 amino acids. Germline assignment: CDR1 GEAIGNYY and CDR2 EKD. The CDR3 DNA reads TGTGCCTGCGACACCGCTGGGTGGGGACCAACTTACACCGATAAACTCATCTTT. Translated: CACDTAGWGPTYTDKLIF.

This clone has at least ten counts. One base separates it from a far larger clone, so it is likely a read error. V and J are TRDV2 and TRDJ1; 7 bases map to TRDD3. Germline loops: CDR1 GEAIGNYY, CDR2 EKD. This CDR3 has 17 amino acids. The CDR3, as DNA: TGTGCCCGTGACACGGTGGGGGACCCCGAGGACACCGATAAACTCATCTTT. Its translation: CARDTVGDPEDTDKLIF.

This clone was seen more than once but under ten times. The protein in TCRdb stems from a much larger clone and differs at residue 5 from this DNA's translation, likely a read error; here the protein is translated from the DNA. The gene calls are TRDV2 and TRDJ1; 11 bases match TRDD3. After removal of 3 bases from V and 3 bases from J, the junction contained 14 bases not matched to a gene. Germline CDR1 is GEAIGNYY and CDR2 is EKD. The CDR3 is made up of 18 amino acids. The CDR3 DNA sequence: TGTGCCTGTGACCCCGTAAGTGGGGGATACGCTCGTTCCGATAAACTCATCTTT. This sequence encodes CACDPVSGGYARSDKLIF.

As regards this clone: The TCRdb record carries a much larger clone's protein, which differs from this DNA's translation at residue 5; a read error is the likely cause, and the protein listed here is the DNA translation. V is TRDV2 and J is TRDJ1; 13 bases fit TRDD3. The ends lost 0 bases at V and 0 bases at J; junction bases unmatched: 3. From germline, CDR1 is GEAIGNYY and CDR2 EKD. CDR3 length equals 17 residues. This CDR3 is CACDTLLGDTYTDKLIF. The CDR3 DNA reads as TGTGCCTGTGACACCTTACTGGGGGATACGTACACCGATAAACTCATCTTT.